The rows below give T cell receptor beta chains drawn from one sample of a study of T cell repertoires in cytomegalovirus infection. A single record per CDR3 protein comes from TCRdb applying MiXCR to the reads. The data contain about 98,000 distinct CDR3 sequences, about 15% of them seen just once; the ten biggest clones take up around 8.5%. Source material: PBMCs. The receptors come from a human donor in good health (CMV status not recorded). Some clones in this sample may be carry-over from other donors' samples. CDR3s include the opening cysteine and the closing phenylalanine or tryptophan. Each record gives: clone size, D gene, V gene, J gene, CDR3 DNA, CDR3 protein. D genes are given only for firm matches. Size is omitted from some rows. Given values are once, few, many or a class for expanded clones.

clone_size: few
d_call: TRBD2
v_call: TRBV3-1
j_call: TRBJ2-1
cdr3_nt: TGTGCCAGCAGCCAAGATACTTATATTGAGCGGGGGGCCTACAATGAGCAGTTCTTC
cdr3_aa: CASSQDTYIERGAYNEQFF

clone_size: few
d_call: NA
v_call: TRBV30
j_call: TRBJ2-6
cdr3_nt: TGTGCCTGGAGTCCGACTGAGTTCTCTGGGGCCAACGTCCTGACTTTC
cdr3_aa: CAWSPTEFSGANVLTF

clone_size: many
d_call: NA
v_call: TRBV12-3/TRBV12-4
j_call: TRBJ1-3
cdr3_nt: TGTGCCAGCAGTCTCAGGGGTATCTCTGGAAACACCATATATTTT
cdr3_aa: CASSLRGISGNTIYF

clone_size: few
d_call: NA
v_call: TRBV20-1
j_call: TRBJ1-4
cdr3_nt: TGCAGTGCTAGAGGGGGATTAGGGCAGGGTGATGCTAATGAAAAACTGTTTTTT
cdr3_aa: CSARGGLGQGDANEKLFF

clone_size: NA
d_call: NA
v_call: TRBV18
j_call: TRBJ1-5
cdr3_nt: TGTGCCAGCTCACCGTCAAGGGATCAGCCCCAGCATTTT
cdr3_aa: CASSPSRDQPQHF

clone_size: many
d_call: TRBD2
v_call: TRBV7-2
j_call: TRBJ2-7
cdr3_nt: TGTGCCAGCAGCTTCCGGGGCGGGGGGGCCCGGGAGCAGTACTTC
cdr3_aa: CASSFRGGGAREQYF

clone_size: NA
d_call: TRBD2
v_call: TRBV19
j_call: TRBJ2-1
cdr3_nt: TGTGCCAGCAGCGGGGGGGCTTACAATGAGCAGTTCTTC
cdr3_aa: CASSGGAYNEQFF

clone_size: many
d_call: TRBD1
v_call: TRBV7-2
j_call: TRBJ1-2
cdr3_nt: TGTGCCAGCAGCTTAGGAGGACAGGGCTACTATGGCTACACCTTC
cdr3_aa: CASSLGGQGYYGYTF

clone_size: few
d_call: NA
v_call: TRBV28
j_call: TRBJ1-1
cdr3_nt: TGTGCCAGCGTTACAGGTGGCACTGAAGCTTTCTTT
cdr3_aa: CASVTGGTEAFF

clone_size: many
d_call: NA
v_call: TRBV7-2
j_call: TRBJ2-1
cdr3_nt: TGTGCCAGCAACCCCACAGGACGAGTTGAGAATGAGCAGTTCTTC
cdr3_aa: CASNPTGRVENEQFF

clone_size: NA
d_call: TRBD2
v_call: TRBV28
j_call: TRBJ2-1
cdr3_nt: TGTGCCAGCAGTTTTAGCGGGGGGACTCACAATGAGCAGTTCTTC
cdr3_aa: CASSFSGGTHNEQFF

clone_size: many
d_call: TRBD1
v_call: TRBV7-2
j_call: TRBJ2-4
cdr3_nt: TGTGCCAGCAGCTTAGTCTGGGACAGGCTAGCCAAAAACATTCAGTACTTC
cdr3_aa: CASSLVWDRLAKNIQYF

clone_size: NA
d_call: TRBD1
v_call: TRBV5-5
j_call: TRBJ1-1
cdr3_nt: TGTGCCAGCAGCCCTAGAGGACAGGGGGTGGCCACTGAAGCTTTCTTT
cdr3_aa: CASSPRGQGVATEAFF

clone_size: many
d_call: TRBD1
v_call: TRBV7-2
j_call: TRBJ1-2
cdr3_nt: TGTGCCAGCAGCTGGGGACAGGGGAACTATGGCTACACCTTC
cdr3_aa: CASSWGQGNYGYTF

clone_size: medium-sized
d_call: TRBD1
v_call: TRBV7-2
j_call: TRBJ2-3
cdr3_nt: TGTGCCAGCAGCTTCGGGACAGGGGGCCCAGATACGCAGTATTTT
cdr3_aa: CASSFGTGGPDTQYF

clone_size: NA
d_call: NA
v_call: TRBV7-4
j_call: TRBJ1-6
cdr3_nt: TGTGCCAGCAGCTTAGAGGGGCGCAATTCACCCCTCCACTTT
cdr3_aa: CASSLEGRNSPLHF

clone_size: many
d_call: TRBD1
v_call: TRBV28
j_call: TRBJ1-2
cdr3_nt: TGTGCCAGCAGTTTATTGGACAGGGAGGGCAATGGCTACACCTTC
cdr3_aa: CASSLLDREGNGYTF

clone_size: NA
d_call: NA
v_call: TRBV27
j_call: TRBJ1-3
cdr3_nt: TGTGCCAGCAGTATCTCCGGGAGGCGTGGAAACACCATATATTTT
cdr3_aa: CASSISGRRGNTIYF

clone_size: many
d_call: TRBD2
v_call: TRBV7-9
j_call: TRBJ2-4
cdr3_nt: TGTGCCAGCAGCGACGGACTAGCGGGGGGGCCGGCCAAAAACATTCAGTACTTC
cdr3_aa: CASSDGLAGGPAKNIQYF

clone_size: NA
d_call: NA
v_call: TRBV14
j_call: TRBJ1-6
cdr3_nt: TGTGCCAGCAGCCAAACGGACAGTGTAAATTCACCCCTCCACTTT
cdr3_aa: CASSQTDSVNSPLHF

clone_size: many
d_call: NA
v_call: TRBV5-8
j_call: TRBJ1-1
cdr3_nt: TGTGCCAGCAGCTTGGACAGTGGTACTGAAGCTTTCTTT
cdr3_aa: CASSLDSGTEAFF

clone_size: NA
d_call: NA
v_call: TRBV7-9
j_call: TRBJ2-5
cdr3_nt: TGTGCCAGCAGCTTCTTGTCTGGGGGGCGAAAAGAGACCCAGTACTTC
cdr3_aa: CASSFLSGGRKETQYF

clone_size: many
d_call: NA
v_call: TRBV29-1
j_call: TRBJ2-5
cdr3_nt: TGCAGCGTTGAAGACGGGGCGCGAGAGACCCAGTACTTC
cdr3_aa: CSVEDGARETQYF

clone_size: few
d_call: NA
v_call: TRBV7-9
j_call: TRBJ1-1
cdr3_nt: TGTGCCAGCAGCCGCCGCGAGGGATGGAATGCTGAAGCTTTCTTT
cdr3_aa: CASSRREGWNAEAFF

clone_size: NA
d_call: TRBD1
v_call: TRBV7-4
j_call: TRBJ1-6
cdr3_nt: TGTGCCAGCAGCTCCGGGACAGGGTCTTCACCCCTCCACTTT
cdr3_aa: CASSSGTGSSPLHF

clone_size: few
d_call: TRBD1
v_call: TRBV20-1
j_call: TRBJ1-6
cdr3_nt: TGCAGTGCTAGAGGGGGGACAGATCTTAATTCACCCCTCCACTTT
cdr3_aa: CSARGGTDLNSPLHF

clone_size: few
d_call: NA
v_call: TRBV5-6
j_call: TRBJ2-7
cdr3_nt: TGTGCCAGCAGCCCCGGAGGGGTGACAAACAGGGCCGAGCAGTACTTC
cdr3_aa: CASSPGGVTNRAEQYF

clone_size: many
d_call: TRBD1
v_call: TRBV5-5
j_call: TRBJ2-3
cdr3_nt: TGTGCCAGCAGTGAATCACCGGGACAGGGCACAGATACGCAGTATTTT
cdr3_aa: CASSESPGQGTDTQYF

clone_size: NA
d_call: NA
v_call: TRBV20-1
j_call: TRBJ1-1
cdr3_nt: TGCAGTGCTAGTCCCGACGGGGGAAGTGAGACTGAAGCTTTCTTT
cdr3_aa: CSASPDGGSETEAFF

clone_size: many
d_call: NA
v_call: TRBV29-1
j_call: TRBJ1-2
cdr3_nt: TGCAGCGTTGATAGGGGACATTCCTATGGCTACACCTTC
cdr3_aa: CSVDRGHSYGYTF

clone_size: many
d_call: TRBD1
v_call: TRBV6-5
j_call: TRBJ2-3
cdr3_nt: TGTGCCAGCAGTTTGGGACAGGGCGCAGATACGCAGTATTTT
cdr3_aa: CASSLGQGADTQYF